This TCR beta chain was observed in a study of cytomegalovirus exposure and HLA in healthy donors. Points from the study as a whole: The study flagged 150 to 200 TCR beta chains as cytomegalovirus-associated.

60 Vbeta and 13 Jbeta primers were used in PCR. TCRdb's table, derived via immunoSEQ multiplex PCR, lists solely in-frame clones and lacks some. The top ten clones hold 4.4% of a sample with roughly 200,000 clones, around three quarters of them seen once. The CDR3 covers 14 residues. Germline CDR1 reads LNHDA; CDR2 reads SQIVND (reference sequence). Trimming shortened V by 3 bases and J by 6 bases, and 11 bases separated the two germline ends. About this clone itself: Its antigen is as yet unknown.

V usage is TRBV19 and J usage is TRBJ2-2; D possibly corresponds to TRBD2 (6 bases). Sequences were obtained from PBMCs. This TCR was sampled from a woman younger than 45 in good health and CMV-seropositive. Written as DNA, the CDR3 is TGTGCCAGTAGTATCGTAGGGGAGGCCGGGGAGCTGTTTTTT. It codes for CASSIVGEAGELFF.